This T cell receptor (beta chain) was found in a study of T cell clusters in autoimmune cytopenias. Germline values: CDR1 SGHRS, CDR2 YFSETQ. This CDR3 contains 16 residues. Multiplex touch-down PCR amplified TRB using TRB-A and TRB-B pools in one tube. Following a re-call of the multiplex PCR reads, TCRdb has one entry per CDR3 protein and lacks DNA. Across some 4,100 distinct CDR3 sequences, the top ten clones capture roughly 15% of the sample. TRB was amplified from roughly 250 ng of peripheral blood genomic DNA per sample. Another study also made use of these data, one on T cell repertoires in aging, cancer and after chemotherapy. This second study says: In cancer patients, declining TCR diversity with age involved lost richness and lost evenness.

The sample was peripheral blood. V gene TRBV5-1 combines with J gene TRBJ2-1; with no DNA, the TCRdb D assignment of TRBD2 cannot be verified. The sequence came from a human donor in good health. The CDR3 spells CASSLEIAGGRNEQFF.